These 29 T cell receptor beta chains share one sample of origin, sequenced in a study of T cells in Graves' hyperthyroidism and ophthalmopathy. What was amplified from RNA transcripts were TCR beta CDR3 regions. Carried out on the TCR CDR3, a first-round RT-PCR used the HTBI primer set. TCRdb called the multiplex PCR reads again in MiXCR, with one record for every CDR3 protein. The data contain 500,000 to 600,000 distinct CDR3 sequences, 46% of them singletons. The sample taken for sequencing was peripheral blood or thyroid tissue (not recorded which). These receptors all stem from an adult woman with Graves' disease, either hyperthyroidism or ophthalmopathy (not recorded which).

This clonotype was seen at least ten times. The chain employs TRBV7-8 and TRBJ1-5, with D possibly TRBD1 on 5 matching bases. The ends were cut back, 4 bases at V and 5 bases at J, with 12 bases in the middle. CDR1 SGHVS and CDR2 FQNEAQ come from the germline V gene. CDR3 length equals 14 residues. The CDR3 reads CASSSGGDDQPQHF. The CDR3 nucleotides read TGTGCCAGCAGCTCAGGCGGGGACGATCAGCCCCAGCATTTT.

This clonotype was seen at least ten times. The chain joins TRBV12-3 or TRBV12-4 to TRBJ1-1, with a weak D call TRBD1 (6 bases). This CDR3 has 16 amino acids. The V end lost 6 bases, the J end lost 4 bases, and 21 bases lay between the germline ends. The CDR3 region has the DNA TGTGCCAGCAGCCTTACCCCGGACTGGGGGGCCACTGAAGCTTTCTTT. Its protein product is CASSLTPDWGATEAFF.

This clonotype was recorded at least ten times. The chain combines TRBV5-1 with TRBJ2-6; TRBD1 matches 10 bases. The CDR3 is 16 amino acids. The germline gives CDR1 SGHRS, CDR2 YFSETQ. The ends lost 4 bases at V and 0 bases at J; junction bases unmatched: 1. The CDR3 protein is CASSRTGGSGANVLTF. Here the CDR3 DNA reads TGCGCCAGCAGCAGGACAGGGGGCTCTGGGGCCAACGTCCTGACTTTC.

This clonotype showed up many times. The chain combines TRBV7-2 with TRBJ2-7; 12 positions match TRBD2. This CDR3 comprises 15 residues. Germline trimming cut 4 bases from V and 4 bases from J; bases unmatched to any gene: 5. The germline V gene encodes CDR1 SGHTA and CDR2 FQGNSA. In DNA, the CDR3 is TGTGCCAGCAGCTGGCAAGGGACTAGCGGGTACGAGCAGTACTTC. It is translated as CASSWQGTSGYEQYF. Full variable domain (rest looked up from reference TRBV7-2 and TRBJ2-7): GAGVSQSPSNKVTEKGKDVELRCDPISGHTALYWYRQSLGQGLEFLIYFQGNSAPDKSGLPSDRFSAERTGGSVSTLTIQRTQQEDSAVYLCASSWQGTSGYEQYFGPGTRLTVT.

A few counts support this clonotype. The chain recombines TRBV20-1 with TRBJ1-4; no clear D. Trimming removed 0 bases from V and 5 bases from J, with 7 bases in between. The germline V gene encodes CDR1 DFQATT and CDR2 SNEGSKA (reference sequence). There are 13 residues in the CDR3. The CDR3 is CSAREGRNEKLFF. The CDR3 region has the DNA TGCAGTGCTAGAGAGGGCAGAAATGAAAAACTGTTTTTT.

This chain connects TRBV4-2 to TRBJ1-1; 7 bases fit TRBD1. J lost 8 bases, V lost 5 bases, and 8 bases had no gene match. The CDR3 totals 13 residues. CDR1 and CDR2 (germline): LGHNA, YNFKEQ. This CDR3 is CASSFRGETEAFF. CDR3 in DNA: TGTGCCAGCAGCTTCAGGGGGGAGACGGAAGCTTTCTTT.

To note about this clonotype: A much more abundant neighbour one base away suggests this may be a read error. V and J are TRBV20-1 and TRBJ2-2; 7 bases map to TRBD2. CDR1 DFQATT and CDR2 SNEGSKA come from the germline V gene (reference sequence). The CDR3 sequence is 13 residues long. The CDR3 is CSAPGTITEELFF. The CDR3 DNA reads TGCAGTGCTCCCGGGACTATTACCGAGGAGCTGTTTTTT.

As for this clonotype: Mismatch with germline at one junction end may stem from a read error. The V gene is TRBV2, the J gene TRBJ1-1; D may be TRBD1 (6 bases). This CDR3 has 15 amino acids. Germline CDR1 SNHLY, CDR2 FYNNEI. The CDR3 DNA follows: TGTGCCAGCAGGGAGAGGTCAGGGGCAGGGTCTGAAGCTTTATTT. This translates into CASRERSGAGSEALF.

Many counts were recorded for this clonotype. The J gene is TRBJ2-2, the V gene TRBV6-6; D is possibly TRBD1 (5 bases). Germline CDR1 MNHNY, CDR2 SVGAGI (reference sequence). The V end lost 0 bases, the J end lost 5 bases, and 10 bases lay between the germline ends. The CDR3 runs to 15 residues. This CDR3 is CASSYSWTQTGELFF. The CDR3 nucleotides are TGTGCCAGCAGTTACTCCTGGACACAAACCGGGGAGCTGTTTTTT.

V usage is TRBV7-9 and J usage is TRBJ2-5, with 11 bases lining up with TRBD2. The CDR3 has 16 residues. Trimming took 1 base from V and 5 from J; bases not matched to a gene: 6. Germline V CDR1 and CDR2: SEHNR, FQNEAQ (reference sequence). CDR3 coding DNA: TGTGCCAGCAGCTTAGGTGGGACTAGCGGCTGGGAGACCCAGTACTTC. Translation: CASSLGGTSGWETQYF.

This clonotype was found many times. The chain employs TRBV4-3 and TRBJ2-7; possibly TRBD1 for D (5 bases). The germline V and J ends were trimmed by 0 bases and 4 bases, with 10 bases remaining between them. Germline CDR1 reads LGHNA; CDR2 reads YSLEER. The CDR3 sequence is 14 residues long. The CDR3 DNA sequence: TGCGCCAGCAGCCAAGATGTGACAGCTTACGAGCAGTACTTC. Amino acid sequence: CASSQDVTAYEQYF.

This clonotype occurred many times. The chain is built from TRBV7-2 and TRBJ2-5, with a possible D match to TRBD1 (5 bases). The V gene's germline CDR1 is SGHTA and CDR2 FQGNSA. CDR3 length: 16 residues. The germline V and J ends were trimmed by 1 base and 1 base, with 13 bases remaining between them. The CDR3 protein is CASSLVAGHFQETQYF. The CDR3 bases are TGTGCCAGCAGCTTAGTCGCCGGACACTTCCAAGAGACCCAGTACTTC. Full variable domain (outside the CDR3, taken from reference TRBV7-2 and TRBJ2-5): GAGVSQSPSNKVTEKGKDVELRCDPISGHTALYWYRQSLGQGLEFLIYFQGNSAPDKSGLPSDRFSAERTGGSVSTLTIQRTQQEDSAVYLCASSLVAGHFQETQYFGPGTRLLVL.

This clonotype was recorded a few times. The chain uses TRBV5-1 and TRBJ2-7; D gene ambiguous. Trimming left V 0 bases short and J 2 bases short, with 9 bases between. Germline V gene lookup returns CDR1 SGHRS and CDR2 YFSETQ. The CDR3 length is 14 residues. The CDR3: CASSLEPAAYEQYF. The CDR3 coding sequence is TGCGCCAGCAGCTTGGAACCCGCAGCCTACGAGCAGTACTTC.

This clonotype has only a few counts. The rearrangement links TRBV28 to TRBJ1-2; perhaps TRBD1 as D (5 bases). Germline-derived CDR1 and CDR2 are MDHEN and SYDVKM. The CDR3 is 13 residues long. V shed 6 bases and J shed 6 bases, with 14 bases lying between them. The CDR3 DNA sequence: TGTGCCAGCAGAGCCGGGACTGCGAATGGCTACACCTTC. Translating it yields CASRAGTANGYTF.

The CDR3 nucleotides are TGCAGTGCTAGAGCGGGACAGTCAGGTTCACCCCTCCACTTT. Its protein product is CSARAGQSGSPLHF. The rearrangement links TRBV20-1 to TRBJ1-6, with TRBD1 matching over 7 bases. V shed 1 base, J shed 9 bases, and the junction held 6 bases outside the gene matches. The CDR3 runs to 14 residues. Looked up from germline, CDR1 is DFQATT and CDR2 is SNEGSKA (reference sequence).

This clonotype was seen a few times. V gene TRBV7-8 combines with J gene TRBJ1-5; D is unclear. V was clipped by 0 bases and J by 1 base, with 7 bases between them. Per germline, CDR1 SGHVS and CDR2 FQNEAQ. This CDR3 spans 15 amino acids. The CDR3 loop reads CASSLATDSNQPQHF. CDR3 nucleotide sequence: TGTGCCAGCAGCTTAGCAACAGACAGCAATCAGCCCCAGCATTTT. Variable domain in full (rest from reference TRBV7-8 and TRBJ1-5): GAGVSQSPRYKVAKRGQDVALRCDPISGHVSLFWYQQALGQGPEFLTYFQNEAQLDKSGLPSDRFFAERPEGSVSTLKIQRTQQEDSAVYLCASSLATDSNQPQHFGDGTRLSIL.

This CDR3 reads CAIGGQKETQYF. CDR3 in DNA: TGTGCCATCGGGGGACAAAAAGAGACCCAGTACTTC. The chain has TRBV7-2 and TRBJ2-5; D tentatively fits TRBD1 or TRBD2 (6 bases each). Per the germline V gene, CDR1 is SGHTA and CDR2 is FQGNSA. Trimming took off 10 bases at V and 3 bases at J, with 12 bases between the two ends. This CDR3 contains 12 residues.

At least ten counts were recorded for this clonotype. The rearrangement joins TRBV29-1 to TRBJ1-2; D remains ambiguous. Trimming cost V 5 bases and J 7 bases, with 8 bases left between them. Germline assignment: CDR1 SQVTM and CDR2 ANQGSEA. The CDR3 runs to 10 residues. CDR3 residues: CSVFEGGYTF. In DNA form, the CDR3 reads TGCAGCGTTTTTGAGGGTGGCTACACCTTC. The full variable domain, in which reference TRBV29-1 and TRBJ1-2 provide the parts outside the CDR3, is SAVISQKPSRDICQRGTSLTIQCQVDSQVTMMFWYRQQPGQSLTLIATANQGSEATYESGFVIDKFPISRPNLTFSTLTVSNMSPEDSSIYLCSVFEGGYTFGSGTRLTVV.

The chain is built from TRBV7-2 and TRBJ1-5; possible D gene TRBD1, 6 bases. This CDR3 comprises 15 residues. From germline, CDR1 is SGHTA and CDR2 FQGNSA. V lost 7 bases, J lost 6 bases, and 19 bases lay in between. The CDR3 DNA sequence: TGTGCCAGCAACGCGGCGGGGGCGGGGGGTCAGCCCCAGCATTTT. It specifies CASNAAGAGGQPQHF.

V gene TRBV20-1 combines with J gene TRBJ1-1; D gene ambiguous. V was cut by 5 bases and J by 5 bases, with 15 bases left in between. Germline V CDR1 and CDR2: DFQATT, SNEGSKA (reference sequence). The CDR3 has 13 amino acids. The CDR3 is CSAPEGPVTEAFF. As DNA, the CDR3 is TGCAGTGCTCCAGAGGGCCCTGTAACTGAAGCTTTCTTT.

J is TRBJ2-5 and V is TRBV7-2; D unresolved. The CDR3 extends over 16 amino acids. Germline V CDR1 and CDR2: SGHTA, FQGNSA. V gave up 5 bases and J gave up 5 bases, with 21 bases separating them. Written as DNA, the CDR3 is TGTGCCAGCAGCCGCGCATTAGTCAACGGTTTCGAGACCCAGTACTTC. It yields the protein CASSRALVNGFETQYF.

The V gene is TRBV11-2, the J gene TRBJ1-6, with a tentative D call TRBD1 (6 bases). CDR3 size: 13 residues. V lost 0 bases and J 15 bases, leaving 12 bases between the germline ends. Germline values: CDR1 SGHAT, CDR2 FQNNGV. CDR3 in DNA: TGTGCCAGCAGCTTAGACCTGGGACAAGACCTCCACTTT. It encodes CASSLDLGQDLHF.

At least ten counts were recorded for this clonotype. CDR3 DNA sequence: TGCGCCAGCAGCCCTAGCGGGAGAGGATACGAGCAGTACTTC. Residues: CASSPSGRGYEQYF. This chain joins TRBV5-1 and TRBJ2-7; 10 bases fit TRBD2. V was clipped by 4 bases and J by 4 bases; unmatched bases: 5. CDR1 and CDR2 (germline): SGHRS, YFSETQ. CDR3 length: 14 amino acids.

Here the CDR3 DNA reads TGTGCCAGCAGCTATAGCGTACAGACCTACGAGCAGTACTTC. This codes for CASSYSVQTYEQYF. V usage is TRBV7-9 and J usage is TRBJ2-7, with a tentative D call TRBD2 (5 bases). Looked up from germline, CDR1 is SEHNR and CDR2 is FQNEAQ (reference sequence). Deletions cut 4 bases from V and 2 bases from J, with 12 bases between. This CDR3 is built from 14 residues.

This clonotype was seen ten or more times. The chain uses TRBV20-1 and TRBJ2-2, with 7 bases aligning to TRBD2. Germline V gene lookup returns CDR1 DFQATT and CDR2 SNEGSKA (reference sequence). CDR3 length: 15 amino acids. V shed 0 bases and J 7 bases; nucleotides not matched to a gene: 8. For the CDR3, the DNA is TGCAGTGCTAGAGATTACGGGGGAGGGCGCGGGGAGCTGTTTTTT. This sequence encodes CSARDYGGGRGELFF.

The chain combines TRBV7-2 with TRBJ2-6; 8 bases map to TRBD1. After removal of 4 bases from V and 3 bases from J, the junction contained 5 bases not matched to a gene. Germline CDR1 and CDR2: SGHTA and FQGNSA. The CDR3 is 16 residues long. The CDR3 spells CASSSDRGFGANVLTF. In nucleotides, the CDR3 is TGTGCCAGCAGCTCAGACAGGGGCTTTGGGGCCAACGTCCTGACTTTC.

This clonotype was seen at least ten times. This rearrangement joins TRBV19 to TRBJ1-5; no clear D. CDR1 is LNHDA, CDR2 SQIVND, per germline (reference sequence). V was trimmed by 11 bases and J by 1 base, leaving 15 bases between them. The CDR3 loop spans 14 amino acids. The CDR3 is CASTAILSNQPQHF. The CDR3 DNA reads TGTGCCTCTACTGCCATCTTGAGCAATCAGCCCCAGCATTTT. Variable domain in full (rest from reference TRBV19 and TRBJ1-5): DGGITQSPKYLFRKEGQNVTLSCEQNLNHDAMYWYRQDPGQGLRLIYYSQIVNDFQKGDIAEGYSVSREKKESFPLTVTSAQKNPTAFYLCASTAILSNQPQHFGDGTRLSIL.

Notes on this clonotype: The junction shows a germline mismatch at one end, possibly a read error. This CDR3 is CASSRGTTSYEQYF. CDR3 nucleotides: TGTGCCAGCAGCCGGGGGACCACCTCCTACGAGCAGTACTTC. The chain employs TRBV15 and TRBJ2-7; tentatively, D is TRBD2 (6 bases). The CDR3 is 14 residues long. The V gene's germline CDR1 is LNHNV and CDR2 YYDKDF (reference sequence).

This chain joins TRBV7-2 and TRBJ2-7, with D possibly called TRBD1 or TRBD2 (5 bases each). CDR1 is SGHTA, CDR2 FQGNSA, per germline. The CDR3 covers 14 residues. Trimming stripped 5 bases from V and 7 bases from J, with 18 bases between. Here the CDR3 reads CASSNKWDHAEQYF. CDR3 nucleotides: TGTGCCAGCAGCAATAAGTGGGACCATGCGGAGCAGTACTTC.